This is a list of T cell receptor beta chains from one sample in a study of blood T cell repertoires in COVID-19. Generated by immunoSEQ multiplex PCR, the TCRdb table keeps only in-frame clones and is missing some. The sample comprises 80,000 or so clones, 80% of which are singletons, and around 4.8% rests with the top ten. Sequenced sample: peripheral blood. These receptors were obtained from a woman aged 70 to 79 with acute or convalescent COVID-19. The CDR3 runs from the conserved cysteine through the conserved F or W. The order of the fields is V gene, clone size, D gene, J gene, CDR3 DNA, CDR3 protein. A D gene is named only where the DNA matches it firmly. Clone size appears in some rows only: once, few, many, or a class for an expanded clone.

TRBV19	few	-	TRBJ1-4	TGTGCCAGTAGTATCAGGGTCGCAACTAATGAAAAACTGTTTTTT	CASSIRVATNEKLFF
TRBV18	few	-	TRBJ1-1	TGTGCCAGCTCACCTGGCCGCACTGAAGCTTTCTTT	CASSPGRTEAFF
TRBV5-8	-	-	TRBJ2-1	TGTGCCAGCAGCCGCGACAGGAGCTCCTACAATGAGCAGTTCTTC	CASSRDRSSYNEQFF
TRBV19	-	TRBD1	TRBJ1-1	TGTGCCAGTACCCCTAGGGGGCGACCGAACACTGAAGCTTTCTTT	CASTPRGRPNTEAFF
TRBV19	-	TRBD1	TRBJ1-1	TGTGCCAGTAGTATAGATCCGGCAGGGGGCACTGAAGCTTTCTTT	CASSIDPAGGTEAFF
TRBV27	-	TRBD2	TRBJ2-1	TGTGCCAGCAGTTTATCTGTCGGGGGGGGGTACAATGAGCAGTTCTTC	CASSLSVGGGYNEQFF
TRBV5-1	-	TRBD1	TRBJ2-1	TGCGCCAGCAGCTGGGGGACAGGAATGCCAAATGAGCAGTTCTTC	CASSWGTGMPNEQFF
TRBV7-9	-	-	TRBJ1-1	TGTGCCAGCAGCTTGCCCGGGTTAGAAGCTTTCTTT	CASSLPGLEAFF
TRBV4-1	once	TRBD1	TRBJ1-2	TGCGCCAGCAGCCAAGAGGAGGGGGCGTACGGCTACACCTTC	CASSQEEGAYGYTF
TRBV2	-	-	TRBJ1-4	TGTGCCAGCAGTCCCCGGACACCAACTAATGAAAAACTGTTTTTT	CASSPRTPTNEKLFF
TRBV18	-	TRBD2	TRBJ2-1	TGTGCCAGCTCACCACCCTTCGGGGGGGTTTACAATGAGCAGTTCTTC	CASSPPFGGVYNEQFF
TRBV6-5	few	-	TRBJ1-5	TGTGCCAGCAGCTCGGGCGGGGCCGGTCAGCCCCAGCATTTT	CASSSGGAGQPQHF
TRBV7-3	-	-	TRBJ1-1	TGTGCCAGCAGCTCACTTCTCCAGGGAACTGAAGCTTTCTTT	CASSSLLQGTEAFF
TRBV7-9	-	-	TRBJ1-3	TGTGCCAGCAGCTTCGGGTGGGGCCCCGACCCGTACGGAAACACCATATATTTT	CASSFGWGPDPYGNTIYF
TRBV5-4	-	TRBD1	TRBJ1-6	TGTGCCAGCCGTACAGGGGGCACTGATGTTGGGTCACCCCTCCACTTT	CASRTGGTDVGSPLHF
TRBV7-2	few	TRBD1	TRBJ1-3	TGTGCCAGCCTACAGGGGGCTCGTGGAAACACCATATATTTT	CASLQGARGNTIYF
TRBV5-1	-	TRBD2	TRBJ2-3	TGCGCCAGCAGACAGACGGGGGGGCGGGTCACAGATACGCAGTATTTT	CASRQTGGRVTDTQYF
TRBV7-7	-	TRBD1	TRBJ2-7	TGTGCACCCGGGACAGGGGGTCGGGAGCAGTACTTC	CAPGTGGREQYF
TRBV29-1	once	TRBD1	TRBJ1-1	TGCAGCGTTGACCGGACAGGCGTCAACACTGAAGCTTTCTTT	CSVDRTGVNTEAFF
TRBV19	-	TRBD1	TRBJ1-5	TGTGCCAGTAGTCCGAAGGGGACAGGGATAAATCAGCCCCAGCATTTT	CASSPKGTGINQPQHF
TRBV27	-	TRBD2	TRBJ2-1	TGTGCCAGCAGGGGACTAGAGGATAGTAACGAGCAGTTCTTC	CASRGLEDSNEQFF
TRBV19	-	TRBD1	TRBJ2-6	TGTGCCAGTAGTATTGGGGGACAGGGAGTCTCTGGGGCCAACGTCCTGACTTTC	CASSIGGQGVSGANVLTF
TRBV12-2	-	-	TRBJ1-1	TGTGCAAGTCGCTTAGTACAGCCGGACAGGGGAACCACTGAAGCTTTCTTT	CASRLVQPDRGTTEAFF
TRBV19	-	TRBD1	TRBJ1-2	TGTGCCAGTAGTACTACTCAGGGGGCGCCGGGCTATGGCTACACCTTC	CASSTTQGAPGYGYTF
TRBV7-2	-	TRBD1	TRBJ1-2	TGTGCCAGCAGCCTCGGACAGGGGGCTAACTATGGCTACACCTTC	CASSLGQGANYGYTF